The subject of this entry is one T cell receptor beta chain. This specimen belongs to a study of blood T cell repertoires in COVID-19. Clones were read by immunoSEQ multiplex PCR, and TCRdb kept only the in-frame ones, dropping some. The sample includes approximately 200,000 clones, 75% to 90% of them seen just once. This CDR3 is 13 amino acids long. The V end was cut by 6 bases, the J end by 0 bases, with 8 bases between. CDR1 and CDR2 from the germline V gene are LNHNV and YYDKDF (reference sequence). The V gene is TRBV15, the J gene TRBJ1-1; D gene ambiguous. The source material was PBMCs or T cells enriched from blood (not recorded which). This TCR derives from a woman under 30 in a cohort exposed to, infected with or recovered from COVID-19 (not recorded which). The CDR3 here is CATRYTVNTEAFF. The CDR3 DNA is TGTGCCACCAGATATACAGTGAACACTGAAGCTTTCTTT. The variable domain in full, with the rest retrieved from reference TRBV15 and TRBJ1-1, is DAMVIQNPRYQVTQFGKPVTLSCSQTLNHNVMYWYQQKSSQAPKLLFHYYDKDFNNEADTPDNFQSRRPNTSFCFLDIRSPGLGDTAMYLCATRYTVNTEAFFGQGTRLTVV.